The following is a TCR beta chain sequence with its context. The antigen it binds to is not known. No much larger clone exists at a distance of one base, and base qualities are not known. The method was 5' RACE. TCRdb names NextSeq 500 as the instrument used. Unique molecular identifiers were attached to individual cDNA molecules in the TCR library protocol so that sequencing error and PCR bias could be corrected. Sequencing covered both TCR alpha and beta chains, and within each sample the abundances of alpha and beta sequences were tightly co-correlated. On the authors' methods: Decombinator V4 was used to perform V gene, J gene and CDR3 annotation of TCR sequences. TCRs were defined as expanded if a significant change between any two time points was detected under a Poisson model with p below 0.0001. TCR abundances were normalised to the total number of TCRs sequenced per sample and were expressed as counts per million. TRAV1-2 paired with TRAJ12, TRAJ20 or TRAJ33 defined MAIT TCRs, while TRAV10 paired with TRAJ18 defined iNKT TCRs. VDJdb, accessed 1 November 2021, was searched for CMV, EBV and SARS-CoV-2 annotated TCRs, with TCRs annotated for multiple antigens excluded. TCRdb's own reprocessing of the public reads used fastp at Q25 and MiXCR and kept productive beta chains. A single entry per CDR3 protein holds the most common genes and DNA from its merged rows. TCRdb, rather than the study authors, made the V and J calls. The sample includes approximately 71,000 distinct CDR3 sequences, with roughly 13% observed a single time. Together, the top ten hold over 11% of the sample.

This entry belongs to a study of early T cells in non-severe SARS-CoV-2 infection (dated by TCRdb to the early 2020s). Concerning the study at large: Because TCR sequencing was done on bulk RNA from unsorted whole blood, the alpha and beta chains could not be paired.

Relative to germline, V is 0 bases shorter and J is 5 bases shorter, with 8 bases between their ends. Measured from the cysteine to the phenylalanine, the CDR3 is 14 residues long. Only CDR3 DNA remains: 42 bases, in frame from the first base. As encoded in the germline V gene, CDR1 is SGHRS while CDR2 is YFSETQ. The study was a case-control design nested within a healthcare worker cohort in London, UK, with weekly nasopharyngeal swab PCR tests and blood sampling. Healthcare workers were enrolled in the week of the UK lockdown, from 23 to 31 March 2020, and were followed every week for up to 16 weeks. Study-wide conclusions, independent of this receptor: Matching against VDJdb was skewed toward anti-spike CD8 responses, likely underestimated virus-specific expansions, and missed private and CD4 specificities.

The TCR was taken from an adult who was a healthcare worker with PCR-confirmed SARS-CoV-2 infection or an uninfected control (not recorded which). The chain was built from TRBV5-1 and TRBJ2-2; TRBD1 might be the D gene, on 5 matching bases. Sequencing input: whole blood. CDR3 region: CASSLAQGTGELFF. The nucleotides read TGCGCCAGCAGCTTGGCCCAGGGAACCGGGGAGCTGTTTTTT.